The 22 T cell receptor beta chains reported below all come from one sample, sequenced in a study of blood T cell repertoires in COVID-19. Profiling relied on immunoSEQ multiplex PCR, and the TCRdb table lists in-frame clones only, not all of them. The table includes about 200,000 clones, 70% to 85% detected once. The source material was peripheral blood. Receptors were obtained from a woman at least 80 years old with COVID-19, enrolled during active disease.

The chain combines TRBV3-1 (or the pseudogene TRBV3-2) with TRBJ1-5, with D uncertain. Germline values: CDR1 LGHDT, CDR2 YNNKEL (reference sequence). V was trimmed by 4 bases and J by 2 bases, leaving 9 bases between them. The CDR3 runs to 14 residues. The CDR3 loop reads CASSPGYGNQPQHF. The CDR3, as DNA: TGTGCCAGCAGCCCGGGGTATGGCAATCAGCCCCAGCATTTT.

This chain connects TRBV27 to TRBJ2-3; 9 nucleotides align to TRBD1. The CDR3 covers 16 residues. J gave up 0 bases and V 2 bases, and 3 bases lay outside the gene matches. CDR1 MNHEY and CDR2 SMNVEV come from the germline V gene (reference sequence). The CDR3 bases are TGTGCCAGCAGTTTAACGACAGGGGGTAGCACAGATACGCAGTATTTT. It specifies CASSLTTGGSTDTQYF.

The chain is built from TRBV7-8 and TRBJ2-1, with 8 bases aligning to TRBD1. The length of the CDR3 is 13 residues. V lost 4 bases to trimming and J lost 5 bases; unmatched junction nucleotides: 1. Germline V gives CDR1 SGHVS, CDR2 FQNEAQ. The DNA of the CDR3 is TGTGCCAGCAGCTGGGACAGGCACAATGAGCAGTTCTTC. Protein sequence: CASSWDRHNEQFF.

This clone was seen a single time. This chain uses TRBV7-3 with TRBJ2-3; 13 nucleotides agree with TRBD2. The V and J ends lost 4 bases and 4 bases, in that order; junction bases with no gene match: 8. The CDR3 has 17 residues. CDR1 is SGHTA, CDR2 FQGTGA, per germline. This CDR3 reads CASSSHGLAGVPDTQYF. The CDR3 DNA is TGTGCCAGCAGCTCCCACGGACTAGCGGGAGTACCAGATACGCAGTATTTT.

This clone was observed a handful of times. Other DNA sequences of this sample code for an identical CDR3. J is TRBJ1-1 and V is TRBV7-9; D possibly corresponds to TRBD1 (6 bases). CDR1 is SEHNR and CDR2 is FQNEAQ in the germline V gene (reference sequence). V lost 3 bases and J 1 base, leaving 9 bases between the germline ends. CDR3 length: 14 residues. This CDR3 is CASSLGATNTEAFF. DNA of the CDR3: TGTGCCAGCAGCTTGGGGGCGACGAACACTGAAGCTTTCTTT.

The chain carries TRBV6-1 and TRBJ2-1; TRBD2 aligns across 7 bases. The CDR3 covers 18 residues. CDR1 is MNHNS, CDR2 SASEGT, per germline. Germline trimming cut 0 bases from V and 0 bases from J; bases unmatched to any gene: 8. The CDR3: CASSEAEAGPSSYNEQFF. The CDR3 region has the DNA TGTGCCAGCAGTGAAGCTGAAGCGGGACCAAGCTCCTACAATGAGCAGTTCTTC.

CDR3 nucleotides: TGTGCCACCGGACTAGCGGGAGGGAGCTCCTACGAGCAGTACTTC. It codes for CATGLAGGSSYEQYF. V usage is TRBV2 and J usage is TRBJ2-7; 15 nucleotides line up with TRBD2. In germline, CDR1 is SNHLY, CDR2 FYNNEI. With 10 bases clipped from V and 0 bases from J, the junction kept 4 bases outside the gene matches. The CDR3 is 15 amino acids.

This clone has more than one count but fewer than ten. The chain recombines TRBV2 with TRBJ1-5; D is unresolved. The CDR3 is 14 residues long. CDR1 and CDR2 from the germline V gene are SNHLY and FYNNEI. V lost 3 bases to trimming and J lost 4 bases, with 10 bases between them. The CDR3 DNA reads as TGTGCCAGCAGTGAGAGGGAAAGGAATCAGCCCCAGCATTTT. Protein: CASSERERNQPQHF.

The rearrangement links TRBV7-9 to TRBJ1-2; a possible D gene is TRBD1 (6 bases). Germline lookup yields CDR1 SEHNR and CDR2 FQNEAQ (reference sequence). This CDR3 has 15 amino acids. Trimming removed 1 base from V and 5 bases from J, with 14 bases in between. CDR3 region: CASSLEGGRRYGYTF. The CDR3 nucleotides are TGTGCCAGCAGCTTAGAAGGGGGTCGAAGGTATGGCTACACCTTC. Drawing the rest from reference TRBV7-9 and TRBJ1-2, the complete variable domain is DTGVSQNPRHKITKRGQNVTFRCDPISEHNRLYWYRQTLGQGPEFLTYFQNEAQLEKSRLLSDRFSAERPKGSFSTLEIQRTEQGDSAMYLCASSLEGGRRYGYTFGSGTRLTVV.

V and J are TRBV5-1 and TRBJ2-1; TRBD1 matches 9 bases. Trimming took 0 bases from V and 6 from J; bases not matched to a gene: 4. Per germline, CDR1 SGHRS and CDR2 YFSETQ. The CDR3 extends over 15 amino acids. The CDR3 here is CASSLGQGDSNEQFF. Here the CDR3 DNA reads TGCGCCAGCAGCTTGGGACAGGGGGACAGCAATGAGCAGTTCTTC.

This CDR3 reads CASSLAGFSYEQYF. The DNA of the CDR3 is TGTGCCAGCAGTTTAGCGGGATTTTCCTACGAGCAGTACTTC. The chain joins TRBV28 to TRBJ2-7, with D possibly being TRBD2 (6 bases). Germline V lookup: CDR1 MDHEN, CDR2 SYDVKM. The V end lost 2 bases, the J end lost 1 base, and 9 bases lay between the germline ends. The CDR3 is 14 amino acids.

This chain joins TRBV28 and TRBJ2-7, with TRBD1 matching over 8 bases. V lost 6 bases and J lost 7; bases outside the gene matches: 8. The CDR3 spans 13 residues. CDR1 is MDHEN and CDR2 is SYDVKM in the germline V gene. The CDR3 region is CASSSGGAGEQYF. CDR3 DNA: TGTGCCAGCAGCTCAGGGGGCGCGGGGGAGCAGTACTTC.

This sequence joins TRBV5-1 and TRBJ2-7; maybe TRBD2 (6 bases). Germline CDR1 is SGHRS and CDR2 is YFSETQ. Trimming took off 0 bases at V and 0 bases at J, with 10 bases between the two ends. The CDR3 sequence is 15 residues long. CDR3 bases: TGCGCCAGCAGCTTGGGAGCGGGTCCCTCCTACGAGCAGTACTTC. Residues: CASSLGAGPSYEQYF.

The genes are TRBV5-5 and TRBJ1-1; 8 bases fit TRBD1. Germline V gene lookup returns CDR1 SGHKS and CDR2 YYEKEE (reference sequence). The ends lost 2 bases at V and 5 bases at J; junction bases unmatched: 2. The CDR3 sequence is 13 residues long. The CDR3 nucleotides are TGTGCCAGCAGCTTCCGGACAGGGACTGAAGCTTTCTTT. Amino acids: CASSFRTGTEAFF.

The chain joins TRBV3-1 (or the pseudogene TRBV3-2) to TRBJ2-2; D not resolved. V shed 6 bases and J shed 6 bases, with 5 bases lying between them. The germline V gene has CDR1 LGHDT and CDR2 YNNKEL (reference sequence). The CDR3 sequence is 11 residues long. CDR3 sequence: CASRHAGELFF. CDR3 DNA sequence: TGTGCCAGCAGACATGCCGGGGAGCTGTTTTTT.

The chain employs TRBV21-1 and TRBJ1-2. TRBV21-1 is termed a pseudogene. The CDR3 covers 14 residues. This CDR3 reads CASSPYRDLGGYTF. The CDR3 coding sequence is TGTGCCAGCAGCCCCTACCGGGACTTGGGGGGCTACACCTTC.

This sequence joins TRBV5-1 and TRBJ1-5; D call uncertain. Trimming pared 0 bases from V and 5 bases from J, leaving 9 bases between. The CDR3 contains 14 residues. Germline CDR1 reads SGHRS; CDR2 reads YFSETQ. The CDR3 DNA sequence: TGCGCCAGCAGCTTGGATAGCGGGGATCAGCCCCAGCATTTT. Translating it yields CASSLDSGDQPQHF.

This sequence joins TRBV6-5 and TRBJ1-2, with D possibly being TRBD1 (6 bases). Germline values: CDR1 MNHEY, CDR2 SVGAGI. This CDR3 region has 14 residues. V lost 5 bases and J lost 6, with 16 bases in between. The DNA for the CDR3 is TGTGCCAGCAGTCCGCTAGGGGGAAGGGATGGCTACACCTTC. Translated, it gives CASSPLGGRDGYTF.

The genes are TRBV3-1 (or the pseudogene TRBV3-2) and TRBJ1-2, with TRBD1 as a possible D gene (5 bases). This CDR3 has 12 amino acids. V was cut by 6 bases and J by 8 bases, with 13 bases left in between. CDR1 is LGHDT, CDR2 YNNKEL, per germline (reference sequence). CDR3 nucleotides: TGTGCCAGCAGGGCGGGGACCTGGGGCTACACCTTC. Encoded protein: CASRAGTWGYTF.

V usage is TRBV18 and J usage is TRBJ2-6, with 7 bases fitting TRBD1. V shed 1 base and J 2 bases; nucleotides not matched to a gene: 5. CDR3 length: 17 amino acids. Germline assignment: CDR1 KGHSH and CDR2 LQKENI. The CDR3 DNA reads TGTGCCAGCTCACCACAGGGGGCGACTCCTGGGGCCAACGTCCTGACTTTC. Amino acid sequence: CASSPQGATPGANVLTF.

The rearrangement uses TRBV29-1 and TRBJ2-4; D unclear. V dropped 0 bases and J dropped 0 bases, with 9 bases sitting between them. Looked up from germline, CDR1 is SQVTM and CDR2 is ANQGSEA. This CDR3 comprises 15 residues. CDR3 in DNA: TGCAGCGTTGAAGATCGAGGTTTAGCCAAAAACATTCAGTACTTC. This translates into CSVEDRGLAKNIQYF. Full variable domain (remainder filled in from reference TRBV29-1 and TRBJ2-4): SAVISQKPSRDICQRGTSLTIQCQVDSQVTMMFWYRQQPGQSLTLIATANQGSEATYESGFVIDKFPISRPNLTFSTLTVSNMSPEDSSIYLCSVEDRGLAKNIQYFGAGTRLSVL.

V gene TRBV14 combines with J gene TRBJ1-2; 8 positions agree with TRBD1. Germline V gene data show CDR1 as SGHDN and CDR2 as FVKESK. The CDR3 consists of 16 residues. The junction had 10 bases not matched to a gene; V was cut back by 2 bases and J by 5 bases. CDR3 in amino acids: CASSQMGQAGLYGYTF. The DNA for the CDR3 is TGTGCCAGCAGCCAAATGGGACAGGCAGGTTTATATGGCTACACCTTC.